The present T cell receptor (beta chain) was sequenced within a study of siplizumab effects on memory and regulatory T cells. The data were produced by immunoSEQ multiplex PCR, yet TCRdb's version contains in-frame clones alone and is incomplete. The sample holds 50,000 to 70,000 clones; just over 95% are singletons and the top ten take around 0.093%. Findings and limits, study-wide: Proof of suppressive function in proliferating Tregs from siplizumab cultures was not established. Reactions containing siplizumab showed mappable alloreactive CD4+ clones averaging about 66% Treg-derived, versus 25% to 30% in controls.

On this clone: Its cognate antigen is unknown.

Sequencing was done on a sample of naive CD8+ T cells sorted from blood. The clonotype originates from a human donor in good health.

CDR3 DNA sequence: TGTGCCAGCAGTGAACGAGGATCAGGGGGTTACGAGCAGTACTTC. Translating gives CASSERGSGGYEQYF. V usage is TRBV2 and J usage is TRBJ2-7; 7 positions agree with TRBD1. This CDR3 is 15 amino acids long. Germline CDR1 and CDR2: SNHLY and FYNNEI. The V segment lost 2 bases and the J segment 4 bases; nucleotides outside the gene matches: 8.